The rows below give T cell receptor beta chains drawn from one sample of a study of beta chain features in type 1 diabetes. Method: immunoSEQ multiplex PCR; TCRdb's copy keeps in-frame clones and lacks some. The sample shows hundreds of thousands of clones, roughly 30% of them seen only once. Sequenced: naive CD4+ T cells from blood. These receptors came from a man aged 18 to 30 in good health. Each CDR3 is given with its conserved first and last residue. Fields, in order: D gene, clone size, J gene, V gene, CDR3 length, CDR3 DNA, CDR3 protein. D genes are given only for firm matches. Only some rows state a clone size, as once, few, many or a class for expanded clones.

d_gene: NA; abundance: NA; j_gene: TRBJ2-1; v_gene: TRBV7-2; len: 15; CDR3nt: TGTGCCAGCAGCCTCTCTTGGGTCCTATACAATGAGCAGTTCTTC; CDR3aa: CASSLSWVLYNEQFF
d_gene: NA; abundance: NA; j_gene: TRBJ2-2; v_gene: TRBV19; len: 11; CDR3nt: TGTGCCTGCAGAGGGACCGGGGAGCTGTTTTTT; CDR3aa: CACRGTGELFF
d_gene: TRBD1; abundance: NA; j_gene: TRBJ1-2; v_gene: TRBV29-1; len: 14; CDR3nt: TGCAGCGTCCTAGGGACAGAACATAACTATGGCTACACCTTC; CDR3aa: CSVLGTEHNYGYTF
d_gene: NA; abundance: few; j_gene: TRBJ2-5; v_gene: TRBV29-1; len: 13; CDR3nt: TGCAGCGTCCGACCGGGTTCCCAAGAGACCCAGTACTTC; CDR3aa: CSVRPGSQETQYF
d_gene: TRBD2; abundance: NA; j_gene: TRBJ2-5; v_gene: TRBV30; len: 13; CDR3nt: TGTGCCTGGAGTGTACTAGCGGGGGGGACCCAGTACTTC; CDR3aa: CAWSVLAGGTQYF
d_gene: NA; abundance: few; j_gene: TRBJ2-7; v_gene: TRBV30; len: 14; CDR3nt: TGTGCCTGGGACCGGGCCCCCTGGACCAGCGAGCAGTACTTC; CDR3aa: CAWDRAPWTSEQYF
d_gene: NA; abundance: NA; j_gene: TRBJ2-1; v_gene: TRBV7-6; len: 11; CDR3nt: TGTGCCACCGGGGACTTCAATGAGCAGTTCTTC; CDR3aa: CATGDFNEQFF
d_gene: NA; abundance: NA; j_gene: TRBJ2-7; v_gene: TRBV30; len: 14; CDR3nt: TGTGCCTGGAGTGAGGACTTCTACTCCTACGAGCAGTACTTC; CDR3aa: CAWSEDFYSYEQYF
d_gene: TRBD1; abundance: few; j_gene: TRBJ1-1; v_gene: TRBV25-1; len: 14; CDR3nt: TGTGCCAGCAGACTGACAGGGTTCGGCACTGAAGCTTTCTTT; CDR3aa: CASRLTGFGTEAFF
d_gene: TRBD1; abundance: NA; j_gene: TRBJ1-2; v_gene: TRBV30; len: 13; CDR3nt: TGTGCCTGGAGTGTAGGGACAGGGAAGGGCTACACCTTC; CDR3aa: CAWSVGTGKGYTF
d_gene: NA; abundance: few; j_gene: TRBJ1-5; v_gene: TRBV29-1; len: 13; CDR3nt: TGCAGCGTCGGGTGGGGGCTGGATCAGCCCCAGCATTTT; CDR3aa: CSVGWGLDQPQHF
d_gene: NA; abundance: few; j_gene: TRBJ2-3; v_gene: TRBV29-1; len: 12; CDR3nt: TGCAGCGTTGTTGGCGGCACAGATACGCAGTATTTT; CDR3aa: CSVVGGTDTQYF
d_gene: NA; abundance: NA; j_gene: TRBJ1-1; v_gene: TRBV5-4; len: 14; CDR3nt: TGTGCCAGCAGCTTGGAGTTGGGGGGCACTGAAGCTTTCTTT; CDR3aa: CASSLELGGTEAFF
d_gene: TRBD1; abundance: few; j_gene: TRBJ1-1; v_gene: TRBV29-1; len: 13; CDR3nt: TGCAGCGTCGAGGACAGGGGGAGCACTGAAGCTTTCTTT; CDR3aa: CSVEDRGSTEAFF
d_gene: NA; abundance: NA; j_gene: TRBJ2-4; v_gene: TRBV7-9; len: 15; CDR3nt: TGTGCCAGCAGCTCACAGTATCGGGCCAAAAACATTCAGTACTTC; CDR3aa: CASSSQYRAKNIQYF
d_gene: NA; abundance: NA; j_gene: TRBJ1-5; v_gene: TRBV9; len: 14; CDR3nt: TGTGCCAGCAGCGTAGATGCAAGCAATCAGCCCCAGCATTTT; CDR3aa: CASSVDASNQPQHF
d_gene: NA; abundance: NA; j_gene: TRBJ2-1; v_gene: TRBV4-3; len: 13; CDR3nt: TGCGCCAGCAGCCAAGATCAACAGCGTGAGCAGTTCTTC; CDR3aa: CASSQDQQREQFF
d_gene: NA; abundance: NA; j_gene: TRBJ2-3; v_gene: TRBV30; len: 13; CDR3nt: TGTGCCTGGAGTGTAAGCAGCACAGATACGCAGTATTTT; CDR3aa: CAWSVSSTDTQYF
d_gene: TRBD2; abundance: NA; j_gene: TRBJ2-5; v_gene: TRBV9; len: 17; CDR3nt: TGTGCCAGCAGCACCTCCGGGACTAGCGGGAGGGGAGAGACCCAGTACTTC; CDR3aa: CASSTSGTSGRGETQYF
d_gene: TRBD1; abundance: few; j_gene: TRBJ2-5; v_gene: TRBV5-4; len: 14; CDR3nt: TGTGCCAGCAGCTCGGGACAGGGGCAAGAGACCCAGTACTTC; CDR3aa: CASSSGQGQETQYF
d_gene: NA; abundance: NA; j_gene: TRBJ2-1; v_gene: TRBV30; len: 12; CDR3nt: TGTGCCTGGAGTGCCCTGGTTGCTGAGCAGTTCTTC; CDR3aa: CAWSALVAEQFF
d_gene: NA; abundance: few; j_gene: TRBJ2-1; v_gene: TRBV30; len: 11; CDR3nt: TGTGCCACGGGTCTACGTAATGAGCAGTTCTTC; CDR3aa: CATGLRNEQFF
d_gene: NA; abundance: once; j_gene: TRBJ1-1; v_gene: TRBV30; len: 14; CDR3nt: TGTGCCTGGAGTGTTATAGCCATGAACACTGAAGCTTTCTTT; CDR3aa: CAWSVIAMNTEAFF
d_gene: NA; abundance: NA; j_gene: TRBJ2-7; v_gene: TRBV4-2; len: 15; CDR3nt: TGTGCCAGCAGCCAAGATCTGGCCCAACACGACGAGCAGTACTTC; CDR3aa: CASSQDLAQHDEQYF
d_gene: TRBD2; abundance: NA; j_gene: TRBJ2-7; v_gene: TRBV6-5; len: 12; CDR3nt: TGTGCCAGCAGTCGGGGGGGTTACGAGCAGTACTTC; CDR3aa: CASSRGGYEQYF
d_gene: NA; abundance: few; j_gene: TRBJ2-5; v_gene: TRBV28; len: 14; CDR3nt: TGTGCCAGCAGTTTAGGAGACGGCCGGTGGGCCCAGTACTTC; CDR3aa: CASSLGDGRWAQYF
d_gene: TRBD2; abundance: NA; j_gene: TRBJ2-1; v_gene: TRBV7-7; len: 14; CDR3nt: TGTGCTAGCAGCGCAGCGGGAGGGCCGAATGAGCAGTTCTTC; CDR3aa: CASSAAGGPNEQFF
d_gene: NA; abundance: few; j_gene: TRBJ2-7; v_gene: TRBV29-1; len: 15; CDR3nt: TGCAGCGTCATGAAGGGGGGCGGACAGGCAAGTGCGCAGTACTTC; CDR3aa: CSVMKGGGQASAQYF
d_gene: NA; abundance: NA; j_gene: TRBJ2-6; v_gene: TRBV2; len: 16; CDR3nt: TGTGCCAGCAGGTCGCTACGAACCTCTGGGGCCAACGTCCTGACTTTC; CDR3aa: CASRSLRTSGANVLTF
d_gene: NA; abundance: NA; j_gene: TRBJ1-1; v_gene: TRBV10-3; len: 12; CDR3nt: TGTGCCATCAGTGATCGGCATACTGAAGCTTTCTTT; CDR3aa: CAISDRHTEAFF
d_gene: NA; abundance: NA; j_gene: TRBJ2-7; v_gene: TRBV28; len: 12; CDR3nt: TGTGCCAGCAGTTTAAACAGGGACGAGCAGTACTTC; CDR3aa: CASSLNRDEQYF
d_gene: NA; abundance: NA; j_gene: TRBJ2-1; v_gene: TRBV7-2; len: 15; CDR3nt: TGTGCCAGCAGTCGTACTCACGAACCTTACAATGAGCAGTTCTTC; CDR3aa: CASSRTHEPYNEQFF
d_gene: TRBD1; abundance: few; j_gene: TRBJ1-2; v_gene: TRBV7-2; len: 12; CDR3nt: TGTGCCAGCAGCTCGACAGGGATTTACCCCTACTTC; CDR3aa: CASSSTGIYPYF
d_gene: NA; abundance: few; j_gene: TRBJ1-1; v_gene: TRBV7-9; len: 12; CDR3nt: TGTGCCAGCAGCTACCTGGACAGCGAAGCTTTCTTT; CDR3aa: CASSYLDSEAFF
d_gene: TRBD2; abundance: few; j_gene: TRBJ2-7; v_gene: TRBV30; len: 14; CDR3nt: TGTGCCTGGCGCATAGCGGGAACGAGTGGAGAGCAGTACTTC; CDR3aa: CAWRIAGTSGEQYF
d_gene: NA; abundance: few; j_gene: TRBJ2-5; v_gene: TRBV5-6; len: 13; CDR3nt: TGTGCCAGCAGCGCTGTGGGGGTTGAGACCCAGTACTTC; CDR3aa: CASSAVGVETQYF
d_gene: NA; abundance: few; j_gene: TRBJ1-5; v_gene: TRBV7-9; len: 15; CDR3nt: TGTGCCAGCAGCTTTGAGGGTGGTAGGAATCAGCCCCAGCATTTT; CDR3aa: CASSFEGGRNQPQHF
d_gene: TRBD2; abundance: few; j_gene: TRBJ2-1; v_gene: TRBV19; len: 16; CDR3nt: TGTGCCAGTAGTATAGGTACTAGCGGGAGAACCGATGAGCAGTTCTTC; CDR3aa: CASSIGTSGRTDEQFF
d_gene: TRBD1; abundance: NA; j_gene: TRBJ2-5; v_gene: TRBV9; len: 14; CDR3nt: TGTGCCAGCAGCGGAACAGGGGGCAGAGAGACCCAGTACTTC; CDR3aa: CASSGTGGRETQYF
d_gene: NA; abundance: few; j_gene: TRBJ2-7; v_gene: TRBV29-1; len: 13; CDR3nt: TGCAGCGTTGCGGAGGGATTAAACTACGAGCAGTACTTC; CDR3aa: CSVAEGLNYEQYF
d_gene: NA; abundance: NA; j_gene: TRBJ2-7; v_gene: TRBV4-1; len: 16; CDR3nt: TGCGCCAGCAGCCAAATCCTTACGACAGTGCCCTACGAGCAGTACTTC; CDR3aa: CASSQILTTVPYEQYF
d_gene: NA; abundance: few; j_gene: TRBJ1-4; v_gene: TRBV30; len: 14; CDR3nt: TGTGCCTGGAACCAGCGGCAGACTAATGAAAAACTGTTTTTT; CDR3aa: CAWNQRQTNEKLFF
d_gene: NA; abundance: few; j_gene: TRBJ1-1; v_gene: TRBV29-1; len: 13; CDR3nt: TGCAGCGCTGTCCGGGTCCTGAACACTGAAGCTTTCTTT; CDR3aa: CSAVRVLNTEAFF
d_gene: NA; abundance: NA; j_gene: TRBJ2-1; v_gene: TRBV7-9; len: 15; CDR3nt: TGTGCCAGCAGATTACTCCGGAGCTCCTACAATGAGCAGTTCTTC; CDR3aa: CASRLLRSSYNEQFF
d_gene: NA; abundance: NA; j_gene: TRBJ1-5; v_gene: TRBV7-8; len: 16; CDR3nt: TGTGCCAGCAGCTTACTCCGGATGGGTGGCAATCAGCCCCAGCATTTT; CDR3aa: CASSLLRMGGNQPQHF
d_gene: NA; abundance: NA; j_gene: TRBJ1-5; v_gene: TRBV9; len: 14; CDR3nt: TGTGCCAGCAGCTTAACGGGCGGCAATCAGCCCCAGCATTTT; CDR3aa: CASSLTGGNQPQHF